Sequencing of this TCR beta chain was carried out in a study of T cell changes during pregnancy in multiple sclerosis. The V and J ends lost 5 bases and 5 bases respectively, with 16 bases between them. The CDR3 has 15 amino acids. Germline-derived CDR1 and CDR2 are MNHEY and SMNVEV (reference sequence). The data were produced by immunoSEQ multiplex PCR, yet TCRdb's version contains in-frame clones alone and is incomplete. Counted here are some 80,000 clones, around 90% occurring once; the ten biggest clones make up 1.4% to 1.5%. Sequencing used peripheral blood, obtained before pregnancy. This receptor was obtained from a female donor with multiple sclerosis, enrolled in a pregnancy study. J is TRBJ1-5 and V is TRBV27, with D unresolved. The CDR3 DNA reads as TGTGCCAGCAGTCCCCGCCGGGGTGGGGATCAGCCCCAGCATTTT. The encoded protein is CASSPRRGGDQPQHF.